The 30 T cell receptor beta chains presented below share a single source sample, sequenced in a study of blood T cell repertoires in COVID-19. The protocol was immunoSEQ multiplex PCR, while the TCRdb copy is restricted to in-frame clones and leaves out a portion. Of approximately 270,000 clones listed, around 89% are singletons. What was sequenced was PBMCs or T cells enriched from blood (not recorded which). Receptor source: a woman aged 25 to 39 with acute COVID-19.

The chain carries TRBV5-4 and TRBJ1-2; no definite D call. This CDR3 is built from 13 residues. Trimming took off 2 bases at V and 4 bases at J, with 9 bases between the two ends. Per germline, CDR1 SGHNT and CDR2 YYREEE (reference sequence). CDR3 coding DNA: TGTGCCAGCAGCTTCGGGGAAGTCTATGGCTACACCTTC. This gives the protein CASSFGEVYGYTF.

This chain links TRBV27 with TRBJ2-7, with TRBD2 identical over 7 bases. Trimming removed 2 bases from V and 7 bases from J; junction bases left unmatched: 20. The CDR3 loop spans 18 amino acids. Germline lookup yields CDR1 MNHEY and CDR2 SMNVEV (reference sequence). The CDR3 region is CASSLTLRSREGVQEQYF. The DNA for the CDR3 is TGTGCCAGCAGTTTAACTCTCCGGTCGAGGGAGGGAGTTCAGGAGCAGTACTTC.

The chain uses TRBV10-2 and TRBJ1-1; 9 bases line up with TRBD1. Germline loops: CDR1 WSHSY, CDR2 SAAADI. V trimming: 6 bases; J trimming: 1 base; junction bases outside the gene matches: 3. The length of the CDR3 is 14 residues. The CDR3 DNA sequence: TGCGCCAGCAGCCGGACAGGGGAGAACACTGAAGCTTTCTTT. This sequence encodes CASSRTGENTEAFF.

This clone was counted only a few times. This chain connects TRBV3-1 (or the pseudogene TRBV3-2) to TRBJ2-5, with 7 bases fitting TRBD2. V gave up 8 bases and J gave up 1 base; unmatched junction bases: 13. CDR1 LGHDT and CDR2 YNNKEL come from the germline V gene (reference sequence). The CDR3 extends over 16 amino acids. The CDR3 region has the DNA TGTGCCAGCGACCGATCGGCTAGCGGAGCCCAAGAGACCCAGTACTTC. Protein sequence: CASDRSASGAQETQYF.

This clone was observed once. V and J are TRBV27 and TRBJ2-7; TRBD1 matches at 7 bases. Germline lookup yields CDR1 MNHEY and CDR2 SMNVEV (reference sequence). V dropped 5 bases and J dropped 2; count of bases not matched to a gene: 3. The CDR3 has 13 amino acids. In DNA form, the CDR3 reads TGTGCCAGCAGTGGGACAGTGACCTACGAGCAGTACTTC. Protein sequence: CASSGTVTYEQYF.

The genes are TRBV5-1 and TRBJ2-1; D gene uncertain. This CDR3 comprises 15 residues. V was trimmed by 2 bases and J by 0 bases, leaving 9 bases between them. The germline V gene has CDR1 SGHRS and CDR2 YFSETQ. The CDR3 DNA follows: TGCGCCAGCAGCTTTGGCGGATCCTCCTACAATGAGCAGTTCTTC. Its translation is CASSFGGSSYNEQFF.

The gene calls are TRBV29-1 and TRBJ2-7, with 8 bases fitting TRBD1. The CDR3 consists of 13 residues. Germline V gives CDR1 SQVTM, CDR2 ANQGSEA. With 4 bases clipped from V and 3 bases from J, the junction kept 5 bases outside the gene matches. CDR3 in amino acids: CSVVGTGNYEQYF. In nucleotides, the CDR3 is TGCAGCGTTGTCGGGACAGGTAACTACGAGCAGTACTTC.

The chain employs TRBV27 and TRBJ2-2; possibly TRBD1 for D (6 bases). This CDR3 region has 14 residues. V lost 9 bases and J 7 bases, leaving 18 bases between the germline ends. CDR1 and CDR2 from the germline V gene are MNHEY and SMNVEV (reference sequence). The CDR3 loop is CASTRGTFSGELFF. CDR3 DNA sequence: TGTGCCAGTACCAGGGGTACATTCAGCGGGGAGCTGTTTTTT.

This chain uses TRBV2 with TRBJ2-5; D remains unclear. The V gene lost 7 bases and the J gene lost 4 bases, with 13 bases spanning the gap. The CDR3 totals 13 residues. CDR1 is SNHLY, CDR2 FYNNEI, per germline. CDR3 sequence (DNA): TGTGCCAGCACTGCCGGGTTCGGAGAGACCCAGTACTTC. The encoded protein is CASTAGFGETQYF.

This chain joins TRBV5-4 and TRBJ2-7, with 8 bases identical to TRBD1. V gave up 6 bases and J gave up 4 bases; unmatched junction bases: 9. Per germline, CDR1 SGHNT and CDR2 YYREEE (reference sequence). CDR3 length: 14 amino acids. As DNA, the CDR3 is TGTGCCAGCACCAGCACGGACAGGGTTTACGAGCAGTACTTC. It is translated as CASTSTDRVYEQYF.

The rearrangement links TRBV5-4 to TRBJ2-3; TRBD2 matches 7 bases. Trimming took 0 bases from V and 2 from J; bases not matched to a gene: 3. Looked up from germline, CDR1 is SGHNT and CDR2 is YYREEE (reference sequence). There are 15 residues in the CDR3. CDR3 residues: CASSLDGRITDTQYF. CDR3 bases: TGTGCCAGCAGCTTGGACGGGAGGATCACAGATACGCAGTATTTT. The entire variable domain, with the rest obtained from reference TRBV5-4 and TRBJ2-3, is as follows: ETGVTQSPTHLIKTRGQQVTLRCSSQSGHNTVSWYQQALGQGPQFIFQYYREEENGRGNFPPRFSGLQFPNYSSELNVNALELDDSALYLCASSLDGRITDTQYFGPGTRLTVL.

The chain combines TRBV4-1 with TRBJ2-3; 7 bases align to TRBD2. Germline trimming cut 4 bases from V and 2 bases from J; bases unmatched to any gene: 9. Looked up from germline, CDR1 is MGHRA and CDR2 is YSYEKL. The CDR3 spans 16 residues. The CDR3 nucleotides are TGCGCCAGCAGCCGAGTCCCGGGACTAACCACAGATACGCAGTATTTT. Protein: CASSRVPGLTTDTQYF.

This rearrangement joins TRBV27 to TRBJ2-1; D is undetermined. Germline V gene lookup returns CDR1 MNHEY and CDR2 SMNVEV (reference sequence). V gave up 4 bases and J gave up 8 bases, with 12 bases separating them. CDR3 length equals 13 residues. CDR3 residues: CASSSTLAHEQFF. The CDR3 coding sequence is TGTGCCAGCAGTTCCACCTTAGCACATGAGCAGTTCTTC.

The rearrangement links TRBV7-9 to TRBJ1-3; maybe TRBD1 (5 bases). In germline, CDR1 is SEHNR, CDR2 FQNEAQ (reference sequence). The CDR3 totals 18 residues. V was clipped by 1 base and J by 0 bases, with 16 bases between them. CDR3 residues: CASSLGAFGGDSGNTIYF. CDR3 DNA sequence: TGTGCCAGCAGCTTAGGGGCTTTTGGAGGGGACTCTGGAAACACCATATATTTT.

V gene TRBV27 combines with J gene TRBJ1-4; possible D gene TRBD1, 6 bases. V dropped 4 bases and J dropped 0 bases, with 12 bases sitting between them. The CDR3 has 16 residues. CDR1 and CDR2 (germline): MNHEY, SMNVEV (reference sequence). In nucleotides, the CDR3 is TGTGCCAGCAGTTCCGACAGGCTTACAACTAATGAAAAACTGTTTTTT. It encodes CASSSDRLTTNEKLFF.

The V gene is TRBV2, the J gene TRBJ2-3, with a weak D call TRBD2 (6 bases). Germline V gene data show CDR1 as SNHLY and CDR2 as FYNNEI. V lost 3 bases and J 5 bases, leaving 18 bases between the germline ends. This CDR3 contains 16 residues. The CDR3 coding sequence is TGTGCCAGCAGTGATTCTGGCGGGGTAGATATAGATACGCAGTATTTT. Amino acid sequence: CASSDSGGVDIDTQYF.

The rearrangement uses TRBV19 and TRBJ2-7, with D possibly TRBD1 on 5 matching bases. This CDR3 is 13 amino acids long. V shed 6 bases and J shed 2 bases, with 11 bases lying between them. Germline V gene lookup returns CDR1 LNHDA and CDR2 SQIVND (reference sequence). CDR3 nucleotides: TGTGCCAGTAGGGGGCGGAGAGCCTACGAGCAGTACTTC. Translated: CASRGRRAYEQYF.

A word on this clone: At one of its ends the junction is not consistent with the germline gene, which may arise from a read error. The rearrangement uses TRBV6-1 and TRBJ2-2; a possible D gene is TRBD1 (6 bases). CDR1 is MNHNS and CDR2 is SASEGT in the germline V gene. The CDR3 has 15 amino acids. CDR3 nucleotides: TGTGCCAGCAGTCCGGGACACTCGAATACCGGGGAGCTGTTTTTT. This codes for CASSPGHSNTGELFF.

The CDR3 sequence is CASSFSRAVWEQYF. CDR3 bases: TGTGCCAGCAGCTTCTCCAGGGCAGTATGGGAGCAGTACTTC. The chain has TRBV5-6 and TRBJ2-7, with D tentatively TRBD1 (5 bases). Germline CDR1 reads SGHDT; CDR2 reads YYEEEE. CDR3 length: 14 amino acids. Between the trimmed V and J ends, which lost 2 bases and 7 bases, there was a span of 16 bases.

This rearrangement joins TRBV19 to TRBJ1-5; the D gene is possibly TRBD1 (5 bases). Deletions cut 2 bases from V and 0 bases from J, with 17 bases between. The CDR3 contains 18 residues. Germline CDR1 and CDR2: LNHDA and SQIVND (reference sequence). CDR3 region: CASSIILQVRYSNQPQHF. CDR3 coding DNA: TGTGCCAGTAGTATAATACTACAGGTCCGATATAGCAATCAGCCCCAGCATTTT.

V usage is TRBV7-3 and J usage is TRBJ2-1, with 14 bases lining up with TRBD2. Germline lookup yields CDR1 SGHTA and CDR2 FQGTGA. The CDR3 runs to 19 residues. V lost 5 bases to trimming and J lost 0 bases; unmatched junction nucleotides: 9. Here the CDR3 reads CASSPTGTSGSGSYNEQFF. In DNA form, the CDR3 reads TGTGCCAGCAGCCCGACCGGGACTAGCGGGAGTGGCTCCTACAATGAGCAGTTCTTC.

This rearrangement joins TRBV7-9 to TRBJ1-1, with TRBD1 matching 7 bases. The V gene's germline CDR1 is SEHNR and CDR2 FQNEAQ (reference sequence). CDR3 length equals 16 residues. Trimming at V came to 1 base and at J to 3 bases, leaving 8 bases not matched to a gene. The CDR3 DNA sequence: TGTGCCAGCAGCTTAGTTGGTAGGGGGCGGGACACTGAAGCTTTCTTT. Its protein product is CASSLVGRGRDTEAFF.

The V gene is TRBV25-1, the J gene TRBJ1-2; 7 bases are a match to TRBD1. V was pared by 4 bases and J by 2 bases, with 4 bases of the junction left unmatched. Per germline, CDR1 MGHDK and CDR2 SYGVNS. This CDR3 has 14 residues. The CDR3 bases are TGTGCCAGCAGTGCCCAGGGACAGAACTATGGCTACACCTTC. The encoded protein is CASSAQGQNYGYTF.

V is TRBV6-2 or TRBV6-3 and J is TRBJ2-6; weak D call: TRBD1 (5 bases). V was shortened by 4 bases and J by 0 bases, with 7 bases between the two germline ends. The germline gives CDR1 MNHEY, CDR2 SVGEGT. CDR3 length equals 15 residues. Written as DNA, the CDR3 is TGTGCCAGCAGTTTGACAGCCTCTGGGGCCAACGTCCTGACTTTC. Translating gives CASSLTASGANVLTF.

The CDR3 sequence: CASRPPDTYTDTQYF. CDR3 DNA: TGTGCCAGCAGGCCCCCGGACACCTACACAGATACGCAGTATTTT. The rearrangement joins TRBV6-6 to TRBJ2-3, with D tentatively TRBD1 (5 bases). The germline gives CDR1 MNHNY, CDR2 SVGAGI (reference sequence). V dropped 6 bases and J dropped 2 bases, with 15 bases sitting between them. The CDR3 loop spans 15 amino acids.

DNA for the CDR3: TGTGCCAGCAGCTTGTCCATAGCGGGGACTAGCTTGTCTGAGACCCAGTACTTC. This encodes CASSLSIAGTSLSETQYF. The chain is built from TRBV7-2 and TRBJ2-5, with TRBD2 matching over 9 bases. The CDR3 covers 18 residues. The germline V gene encodes CDR1 SGHTA and CDR2 FQGNSA. The junction had 16 bases not matched to a gene; V was cut back by 3 bases and J by 5 bases. Variable domain in full (rest from reference TRBV7-2 and TRBJ2-5): GAGVSQSPSNKVTEKGKDVELRCDPISGHTALYWYRQSLGQGLEFLIYFQGNSAPDKSGLPSDRFSAERTGGSVSTLTIQRTQQEDSAVYLCASSLSIAGTSLSETQYFGPGTRLLVL.

This rearrangement joins TRBV28 to TRBJ2-3; D ambiguous. In germline, CDR1 is MDHEN, CDR2 SYDVKM. Between the trimmed V and J ends, which lost 1 base and 4 bases, there was a span of 12 bases. There are 15 residues in the CDR3. CDR3 in amino acids: CASSLSYLSSDTQYF. Here the CDR3 DNA reads TGTGCCAGCAGTTTATCCTACCTATCCTCAGATACGCAGTATTTT.

The rearrangement joins TRBV5-1 to TRBJ2-3; no clear D. Germline CDR1 is SGHRS and CDR2 is YFSETQ. Between the trimmed V and J ends, which lost 0 bases and 7 bases, there was a span of 12 bases. The CDR3 has 14 residues. The CDR3 DNA sequence: TGCGCCAGCAGCTTGGACCCGGGTTCAAATACGCAGTATTTT. Translating it yields CASSLDPGSNTQYF. Full variable domain (missing parts from reference TRBV5-1 and TRBJ2-3): KAGVTQTPRYLIKTRGQQVTLSCSPISGHRSVSWYQQTPGQGLQFLFEYFSETQRNKGNFPGRFSGRQFSNSRSEMNVSTLELGDSALYLCASSLDPGSNTQYFGPGTRLTVL.

The chain is built from TRBV27 and TRBJ2-7; 10 positions agree with TRBD1. The CDR3 contains 16 residues. The germline gives CDR1 MNHEY, CDR2 SMNVEV (reference sequence). V trimming: 7 bases; J trimming: 2 bases; junction bases outside the gene matches: 11. The CDR3 DNA reads TGTGCCAGCACCCCCCTCCTGGGACAGGGGACCTACGAGCAGTACTTC. Its translation is CASTPLLGQGTYEQYF.

The V and J genes are TRBV28 and TRBJ2-7; tentatively, D is TRBD1 (6 bases). V was trimmed by 4 bases and J by 4 bases, leaving 11 bases between them. Germline lookup yields CDR1 MDHEN and CDR2 SYDVKM. The length of the CDR3 is 13 residues. This CDR3 is CASSSYRVYEQYF. CDR3 nucleotide sequence: TGTGCCAGCAGTTCCTACAGGGTTTACGAGCAGTACTTC.